One and the same sample provided the 20 T cell receptor beta chains below, sequenced in a study of control samples from healthy donors and cancer patients. Profiling relied on immunoSEQ multiplex PCR, and the TCRdb table lists in-frame clones only, not all of them. This table has 95,000 to 150,000 clones, 88% appearing once. Sequencing used blood. The origin of the receptors is a man aged 35-49 years in good health.

V usage is TRBV7-8 and J usage is TRBJ2-1; D is possibly TRBD2 (7 bases). CDR1 SGHVS and CDR2 FQNEAQ come from the germline V gene. V gave up 2 bases and J gave up 7 bases, with 18 bases separating them. The CDR3 runs to 16 residues. The CDR3 DNA sequence: TGTGCCAGCAGCTTAAGTCGGGGGGCCGGGATGAATGAGCAGTTCTTC. Its translation: CASSLSRGAGMNEQFF.

This sequence joins TRBV23-1 and TRBJ1-2, with D possibly matching TRBD1 (6 bases). TRBV23-1 is designated an ORF whose function remains uncertain. V dropped 5 bases and J dropped 4 bases, with 17 bases sitting between them. The CDR3 extends over 15 amino acids. The CDR3 DNA reads TGCGCCAGCAGTGAGGGTCAGGGGAGTAGCTATGGCTACACCTTC. Protein: CASSEGQGSSYGYTF.

The rearrangement uses TRBV7-8 and TRBJ1-5, with TRBD1 as a possible D gene (5 bases). The CDR3 runs to 14 residues. V was clipped by 2 bases and J by 1 base, with 6 bases between them. Per germline, CDR1 SGHVS and CDR2 FQNEAQ. The CDR3: CASSLRQSNQPQHF. Here the CDR3 DNA reads TGTGCCAGCAGCTTACGACAGAGCAATCAGCCCCAGCATTTT. The full variable domain, rest sourced from reference TRBV7-8 and TRBJ1-5, is GAGVSQSPRYKVAKRGQDVALRCDPISGHVSLFWYQQALGQGPEFLTYFQNEAQLDKSGLPSDRFFAERPEGSVSTLKIQRTQQEDSAVYLCASSLRQSNQPQHFGDGTRLSIL.

In the case of this clone: The CDR3 ends on some other residue instead of the conserved phenylalanine or tryptophan, so this is likely a read error. The J gene is TRBJ1-1, the V gene TRBV18; no clear D gene. Germline CDR1 and CDR2: KGHSH and LQKENI. The CDR3 runs 15 residues. Trimming took 2 bases from V and 5 from J, leaving 15 bases between them. CDR3 sequence: CASSPKETQRTEAFS. The CDR3 nucleotides read TGTGCCAGCTCACCAAAGGAGACTCAGAGGACTGAAGCTTTCTCT.

This clone has only one observation. V is TRBV24-1 and J is TRBJ2-2; 9 bases map to TRBD1. CDR1 is KGHDR and CDR2 is SFDVKD in the germline V gene. The CDR3 has 18 amino acids. V trimming: 4 bases; J trimming: 5 bases; junction bases outside the gene matches: 13. The CDR3 coding sequence is TGTGCCACCAGTGACCCCCCGGGCGGGACAGGGCAGACCGGGGAGCTGTTTTTT. It specifies CATSDPPGGTGQTGELFF.

V usage is TRBV5-1 and J usage is TRBJ1-1, with D possibly being TRBD1 (5 bases). This CDR3 is 15 amino acids long. Germline V CDR1 and CDR2: SGHRS, YFSETQ. Trimming stripped 4 bases from V and 1 base from J, with 14 bases between. CDR3 DNA sequence: TGCGCCAGCAGCCCCGAGGAGGGGCGGAACACTGAAGCTTTCTTT. Amino acid sequence: CASSPEEGRNTEAFF.

V gene TRBV10-3 combines with J gene TRBJ2-3; 13 nucleotides line up with TRBD2. The germline gives CDR1 ENHRY, CDR2 SYGVKD. V lost 5 bases to trimming and J lost 2 bases; unmatched junction nucleotides: 10. This CDR3 contains 18 residues. The DNA of the CDR3 is TGTGCCATCAGTTATGGACTAGCGGGGGTAGACTTCACAGATACGCAGTATTTT. It codes for CAISYGLAGVDFTDTQYF.

In its sample, this clone was seen once. Here the CDR3 DNA reads TGTGCCAGCAGGGCCGTGGGCAGCCTGAACACTGAAGCTTTCTTT. Protein: CASRAVGSLNTEAFF. This chain connects TRBV6-5 to TRBJ1-1, with D unclear. Trimming removed 6 bases at V and 0 bases at J, with 14 bases between. Germline CDR1 and CDR2: MNHEY and SVGAGI. The CDR3 has 15 residues.

This sequence joins TRBV4-2 and TRBJ1-4, with 10 bases lining up with TRBD1. This CDR3 contains 15 residues. V lost 4 bases and J lost 6; bases outside the gene matches: 5. Germline V lookup: CDR1 LGHNA, CDR2 YNFKEQ. CDR3 bases: TGTGCCAGCAGCCGGACCGGGACAGGGGATGAAAAACTGTTTTTT. Translating gives CASSRTGTGDEKLFF.

This rearrangement joins TRBV6-5 to TRBJ2-7; D gene uncertain. The CDR3 is made up of 14 amino acids. Deletions cut 0 bases from V and 4 bases from J, with 10 bases between. Germline CDR1 MNHEY, CDR2 SVGAGI. This CDR3 is CASSYSDRAYEQYF. CDR3 DNA sequence: TGTGCCAGCAGTTACTCCGACCGAGCGTACGAGCAGTACTTC.

V gene TRBV25-1 combines with J gene TRBJ1-1, with 8 bases fitting TRBD1. The CDR3 contains 18 residues. CDR1 and CDR2 from the germline V gene are MGHDK and SYGVNS. V lost 4 bases to trimming and J lost 1 base; unmatched junction nucleotides: 14. In nucleotides, the CDR3 is TGTGCCAGCAGTGGAGGTGGGCTACGGACAGGGAGGAACACTGAAGCTTTCTTT. Translating it yields CASSGGGLRTGRNTEAFF.

The CDR3: CASSEPSEGLRPQHF. CDR3 nucleotides: TGTGCCAGCAGTGAACCCTCGGAGGGTCTCCGGCCCCAGCATTTT. V gene TRBV6-1 combines with J gene TRBJ1-5; D remains ambiguous. The CDR3 has 15 residues. The V gene's germline CDR1 is MNHNS and CDR2 SASEGT. With 2 bases removed from V and 9 bases from J, the gap between germline ends came to 17 bases.

V gene TRBV28 combines with J gene TRBJ2-7; tentative D call: TRBD1 (6 bases). Trimming pared 6 bases from V and 3 bases from J, leaving 18 bases between. The V gene's germline CDR1 is MDHEN and CDR2 SYDVKM. The CDR3 is 15 amino acids. CDR3 nucleotide sequence: TGTGCCAGCAGGCAAAAGGGACACCCGGACTACGAGCAGTACTTC. This gives the protein CASRQKGHPDYEQYF.

The chain recombines TRBV25-1 with TRBJ2-1; 10 bases are shared with TRBD2. V shed 10 bases and J 9 bases; nucleotides not matched to a gene: 6. This CDR3 comprises 12 residues. CDR1 is MGHDK, CDR2 SYGVNS, per germline. The CDR3 nucleotides are TGTGCCATTAGCGGGGGGCTGGGTGAGCAGTTCTTC. Its protein is CAISGGLGEQFF.

The chain couples TRBV7-8 to TRBJ1-1; TRBD1 agrees at 9 bases. J gave up 4 bases and V 1 base, and 1 base lay outside the gene matches. This CDR3 comprises 14 residues. Looked up from germline, CDR1 is SGHVS and CDR2 is FQNEAQ. Written as DNA, the CDR3 is TGTGCCAGCAGCTTAGTGACAGGGGGCACTGAAGCTTTCTTT. Protein sequence: CASSLVTGGTEAFF.

The J gene is TRBJ1-5, the V gene TRBV30, with D unclear. CDR1 is GTSNPN and CDR2 is SVGIG in the germline V gene (reference sequence). V dropped 4 bases and J dropped 0 bases, with 7 bases sitting between them. CDR3 length: 13 residues. CDR3 sequence reads: CAWNKISNQPQHF. Written as DNA, the CDR3 is TGTGCCTGGAATAAGATTAGCAATCAGCCCCAGCATTTT.

CDR3 sequence reads: CASSLGRAGSYEQYF. Written as DNA, the CDR3 is TGTGCCAGCAGCTTAGGTCGGGCAGGTTCCTACGAGCAGTACTTC. The V call is TRBV7-6, the J call TRBJ2-7, with D unclear. Trimming shortened V by 1 base and J by 1 base, and 11 bases separated the two germline ends. CDR1 and CDR2 (germline): SGHVS, FNYEAQ. The CDR3 sequence is 15 residues long.

The rearrangement links TRBV7-9 to TRBJ2-7; TRBD1 agrees at 7 bases. Germline V gene lookup returns CDR1 SEHNR and CDR2 FQNEAQ (reference sequence). Trimming cost V 0 bases and J 5 bases; bases outside gene matches: 4. The CDR3 is 14 residues long. The CDR3: CASSLAETGDEQYF. The CDR3 nucleotides are TGTGCCAGCAGCTTAGCGGAAACAGGGGACGAGCAGTACTTC. The variable domain in full, completed from reference TRBV7-9 and TRBJ2-7, reads DTGVSQNPRHKITKRGQNVTFRCDPISEHNRLYWYRQTLGQGPEFLTYFQNEAQLEKSRLLSDRFSAERPKGSFSTLEIQRTEQGDSAMYLCASSLAETGDEQYFGPGTRLTVT.

V and J are TRBV5-1 and TRBJ2-3; D perhaps matches TRBD1 (6 bases). The CDR3 covers 15 residues. V was pared by 6 bases and J by 3 bases, with 17 bases between. Germline CDR1 and CDR2: SGHRS and YFSETQ. DNA for the CDR3: TGCGCCAGCACCCAACAGGGAAGAGGGACAGATACGCAGTATTTT. Amino acid sequence: CASTQQGRGTDTQYF.

V usage is TRBV29-1 and J usage is TRBJ1-1; possibly TRBD1 for D (5 bases). This CDR3 comprises 12 residues. V lost 7 bases and J 4 bases, leaving 13 bases between the germline ends. Germline CDR1 reads SQVTM; CDR2 reads ANQGSEA. CDR3 coding DNA: TGCAGCGCCGAGAGGGGCCCCACTGAAGCTTTCTTT. This gives the protein CSAERGPTEAFF.